Below are 26 T cell receptor beta chains sequenced from a single sample in a study of control samples from healthy donors and cancer patients. Data came from immunoSEQ multiplex PCR; TCRdb stores just in-frame clones and leaves some out. The table has about 120,000 clones, about 95% seen once; the top ten hold around 3.6%. The sequencing sample was made of blood. Source of these receptors: a young man in good health.

This clone was detected a few times. V is TRBV4-1 and J is TRBJ1-5, with D perhaps matching TRBD1 (5 bases). Trimming took 4 bases from V and 0 from J, leaving 16 bases between them. The CDR3 runs 17 residues. Germline values: CDR1 MGHRA, CDR2 YSYEKL. In DNA form, the CDR3 reads TGCGCCAGCAGCCCGAGCCGACAGAGTTATAGCAATCAGCCCCAGCATTTT. This codes for CASSPSRQSYSNQPQHF.

This clone was seen once. The chain joins TRBV18 to TRBJ2-7; TRBD1 matches at 8 bases. Germline V gene lookup returns CDR1 KGHSH and CDR2 LQKENI. J was trimmed by 4 bases and V by 2 bases; bases with no gene match: 7. This CDR3 has 15 residues. The CDR3 DNA sequence: TGTGCCAGCTCACCAAAGGCAGGGGGCGAATACGAGCAGTACTTC. Residues: CASSPKAGGEYEQYF.

The J gene is TRBJ1-3, the V gene TRBV5-1; 7 nucleotides align to TRBD1. CDR1 and CDR2 (germline): SGHRS, YFSETQ. V lost 3 bases to trimming and J lost 0 bases; unmatched junction nucleotides: 6. CDR3 size: 16 residues. The DNA for the CDR3 is TGCGCCAGCAGCTGGTCGGGACAGTTCTCTGGAAACACCATATATTTT. It specifies CASSWSGQFSGNTIYF.

This rearrangement joins TRBV9 to TRBJ1-1; tentatively, D is TRBD1 (5 bases). The CDR3 runs 15 residues. Trimming cost V 0 bases and J 1 base, with 10 bases left between them. CDR1 and CDR2 from the germline V gene are SGDLS and YYNGEE. CDR3 sequence (DNA): TGTGCCAGCAGCGTAGCGGGGGGAAAGAACACTGAAGCTTTCTTT. Residues: CASSVAGGKNTEAFF.

The chain combines TRBV30 with TRBJ1-2, with D hard to call. CDR3 size: 13 residues. The V gene lost 1 base and the J gene lost 1 base, with 7 bases spanning the gap. CDR1 and CDR2 from the germline V gene are GTSNPN and SVGIG (reference sequence). CDR3 bases: TGTGCCTGGAGTGACAGCCGTAACTATGGCTACACCTTC. Protein product: CAWSDSRNYGYTF.

The rearrangement links TRBV6-5 to TRBJ1-4, with TRBD1 identical over 11 bases. CDR1 MNHEY and CDR2 SVGAGI come from the germline V gene. V lost 5 bases to trimming and J lost 5 bases; unmatched junction nucleotides: 1. The CDR3 runs to 14 residues. The CDR3 here is CASSRDRGNEKLFF. In DNA, the CDR3 is TGTGCCAGCAGTAGGGACAGGGGGAATGAAAAACTGTTTTTT.

V is TRBV9 and J is TRBJ1-6; D is possibly TRBD1 (6 bases). This CDR3 spans 16 amino acids. Trimming took off 0 bases at V and 9 bases at J, with 16 bases between the two ends. Germline CDR1 is SGDLS and CDR2 is YYNGEE. The CDR3 reads CASSVAPGGHCSPLHF. CDR3 nucleotides: TGTGCCAGCAGCGTAGCTCCGGGGGGCCATTGTTCACCCCTCCACTTT.

This clone was seen a handful of times. This sequence joins TRBV5-1 and TRBJ2-1, with TRBD1 as a possible D gene (5 bases). CDR1 is SGHRS, CDR2 YFSETQ, per germline. This CDR3 region has 15 residues. The V and J ends lost 0 bases and 4 bases respectively, with 11 bases between them. In nucleotides, the CDR3 is TGCGCCAGCAGCTTGGAGGGGCAAACATACAATGAGCAGTTCTTC. Translation: CASSLEGQTYNEQFF.

V gene TRBV7-9 combines with J gene TRBJ1-1; 8 bases agree with TRBD1. CDR1 and CDR2 (germline): SEHNR, FQNEAQ (reference sequence). J was trimmed by 1 base and V by 3 bases; bases with no gene match: 4. This CDR3 contains 15 residues. The CDR3 is CASSLGTGGNTEAFF. CDR3 coding DNA: TGTGCCAGCAGCTTGGGGACAGGAGGGAACACTGAAGCTTTCTTT.

With regard to this clone: The junction does not match germline at one end; this may be a read error. CDR3 amino acids: CASSPLTGVETQYF. CDR3 nucleotides: TGTGCTAGCAGCCCGCTCACAGGCGTCGAGACCCAGTACTTC. The genes are TRBV7-7 and TRBJ2-5; D is possibly TRBD1 (5 bases). This CDR3 has 14 residues. The germline CDR1 and CDR2 sequences are SSHAT and FNYEAQ (reference sequence).

V is TRBV13 and J is TRBJ2-3; the D gene is possibly TRBD2 (5 bases). This CDR3 has 16 amino acids. The germline V gene encodes CDR1 PRHDT and CDR2 FYEKMQ (reference sequence). Trimming removed 5 bases from V and 4 bases from J, with 19 bases in between. The CDR3 bases are TGTGCCAGCAGCCTACCGGACTCCTCAGGTCCAGATACGCAGTATTTT. It yields the protein CASSLPDSSGPDTQYF. The full variable domain, with the rest looked up from reference TRBV13 and TRBJ2-3, is AAGVIQSPRHLIKEKRETATLKCYPIPRHDTVYWYQQGPGQDPQFLISFYEKMQSDKGSIPDRFSAQQFSDYHSELNMSSLELGDSALYFCASSLPDSSGPDTQYFGPGTRLTVL.

V is TRBV13 and J is TRBJ1-2; D is unclear. This CDR3 region has 15 residues. CDR1 is PRHDT, CDR2 FYEKMQ, per germline (reference sequence). V lost 2 bases, J lost 0 bases, and 10 bases lay in between. In nucleotides, the CDR3 is TGTGCCAGCAGCTTATTGGCAGTAGCTAACTATGGCTACACCTTC. Encoded protein: CASSLLAVANYGYTF.

The chain employs TRBV30 and TRBJ1-1; 7 bases align to TRBD1. The V gene's germline CDR1 is GTSNPN and CDR2 SVGIG (reference sequence). The CDR3 totals 15 residues. After removal of 3 bases from V and 4 bases from J, the junction contained 11 bases not matched to a gene. CDR3 loop: CAWRGEAGGITEAFF. CDR3 bases: TGTGCCTGGAGAGGTGAGGCAGGGGGGATCACTGAAGCTTTCTTT.

The J gene is TRBJ1-5, the V gene TRBV19; D is uncertain. Trimming removed 5 bases from V and 2 bases from J, with 16 bases in between. Germline CDR1 and CDR2: LNHDA and SQIVND (reference sequence). CDR3 length equals 16 residues. The CDR3 DNA reads as TGTGCCAGTAGTCGACCCCCAGGCGCCGGCAATCAGCCCCAGCATTTT. As protein: CASSRPPGAGNQPQHF. The variable domain in full, completed from reference TRBV19 and TRBJ1-5, reads DGGITQSPKYLFRKEGQNVTLSCEQNLNHDAMYWYRQDPGQGLRLIYYSQIVNDFQKGDIAEGYSVSREKKESFPLTVTSAQKNPTAFYLCASSRPPGAGNQPQHFGDGTRLSIL.

The chain links TRBV5-4 to TRBJ2-3, with TRBD1 identical over 9 bases. After removal of 3 bases from V and 3 bases from J, the junction contained 5 bases not matched to a gene. The CDR3 spans 15 residues. The germline gives CDR1 SGHNT, CDR2 YYREEE (reference sequence). Written as DNA, the CDR3 is TGTGCCAGCAGCTCTCCCGGACAGGGGACAGATACGCAGTATTTT. Translating gives CASSSPGQGTDTQYF.

V and J are TRBV9 and TRBJ1-1; D unresolved. The germline V gene has CDR1 SGDLS and CDR2 YYNGEE. This CDR3 contains 14 residues. V lost 0 bases, J lost 0 bases, and 6 bases lay in between. This chain's CDR3 is CASSVAVMNTEAFF. As DNA, the CDR3 is TGTGCCAGCAGCGTAGCGGTGATGAACACTGAAGCTTTCTTT.

This clone was counted once. The rearrangement uses TRBV11-2 and TRBJ2-7; no clear D. Germline assignment: CDR1 SGHAT and CDR2 FQNNGV. Trimming left V 1 base short and J 3 bases short, with 7 bases between. The CDR3 is 13 residues long. The CDR3 DNA follows: TGTGCCAGCAGCTTAGGTGCCGTCTACGAGCAGTACTTC. Translating it yields CASSLGAVYEQYF.

The rearrangement uses TRBV7-2 and TRBJ2-5; 8 bases map to TRBD1. J lost 5 bases, V lost 5 bases, and 10 bases had no gene match. Germline V CDR1 and CDR2: SGHTA, FQGNSA. The length of the CDR3 is 15 residues. The DNA of the CDR3 is TGTGCCAGCAGCGTGACAGGGGCCCCCCGGGAGACCCAGTACTTC. Translated: CASSVTGAPRETQYF.

V usage is TRBV2 and J usage is TRBJ2-1, with 11 positions matching TRBD2. CDR3 size: 15 residues. Germline V lookup: CDR1 SNHLY, CDR2 FYNNEI. Losses at the gene ends were 7 bases for V and 2 bases for J; bases not matched to a gene: 4. CDR3: CASTHSGGAYNEQFF. The CDR3 nucleotides read TGTGCCAGCACCCATAGCGGGGGGGCCTACAATGAGCAGTTCTTC.

The V and J genes are TRBV6-2 or TRBV6-3 and TRBJ2-6; no clear D gene. The V end lost 6 bases, the J end lost 2 bases, and 14 bases lay between the germline ends. Germline CDR1 and CDR2: MNHEY and SVGEGT. CDR3 length: 16 residues. The CDR3 reads CASSSRLWAGANVLTF. The CDR3 DNA is TGTGCCAGCAGCTCCCGACTGTGGGCTGGGGCCAACGTCCTGACTTTC.

The chain is built from TRBV5-1 and TRBJ1-1, with a tentative D call TRBD1 (5 bases). V was shortened by 0 bases and J by 8 bases, with 11 bases between the two germline ends. The V gene's germline CDR1 is SGHRS and CDR2 YFSETQ. The CDR3 spans 13 residues. CDR3 region: CASSLAKAGEAFF. The DNA of the CDR3 is TGCGCCAGCAGCTTGGCCAAGGCAGGGGAAGCTTTCTTT.

The chain employs TRBV10-2 and TRBJ1-6; 7 positions agree with TRBD1. V lost 3 bases, J lost 4 bases, and 3 bases stayed unmatched. CDR3 length equals 15 residues. Germline CDR1 is WSHSY and CDR2 is SAAADI. The CDR3 region has the DNA TGCGCCAGCAGTGACAGGGGGATATATAATTCACCCCTCCACTTT. It codes for CASSDRGIYNSPLHF.

The chain links TRBV11-2 to TRBJ2-3; TRBD2 matches 15 bases. The CDR3 length is 16 residues. Trimming took 4 bases from V and 5 from J; bases not matched to a gene: 4. Germline CDR1 SGHAT, CDR2 FQNNGV. The CDR3 region has the DNA TGTGCCAGCAGCTGGGGACTAGCGGGGGGCCTAGATACGCAGTATTTT. Its protein is CASSWGLAGGLDTQYF.

A note on this clone: Other DNA sequences from this sample encode an identical CDR3 as well. The J gene is TRBJ1-6, the V gene TRBV14; 12 bases are a match to TRBD1. Germline trimming cut 3 bases from V and 7 bases from J; bases unmatched to any gene: 1. The length of the CDR3 is 15 residues. Germline CDR1 reads SGHDN; CDR2 reads FVKESK. In DNA, the CDR3 is TGTGCCAGCAGCCAGGGACAGGGGGCAAATTCACCCCTCCACTTT. Amino acid sequence: CASSQGQGANSPLHF.

This sequence joins TRBV3-1 (or the pseudogene TRBV3-2) and TRBJ2-7; perhaps TRBD2 as D (6 bases). Deletions cut 4 bases from V and 2 bases from J, with 18 bases between. CDR3 size: 16 residues. Germline assignment: CDR1 LGHDT and CDR2 YNNKEL (reference sequence). CDR3 sequence (DNA): TGTGCCAGCAGCCCAAAATACAGACTAGGGGCCTACGAGCAGTACTTC. It yields the protein CASSPKYRLGAYEQYF.

The CDR3 nucleotides read TGTGCCAGCAGTTATTCCCTGATGGGAACTGAAGCTTTCTTT. Residues: CASSYSLMGTEAFF. J is TRBJ1-1 and V is TRBV6-2 or TRBV6-3; D remains unclear. Trimming cost V 3 bases and J 5 bases, with 13 bases left between them. The CDR3 consists of 14 residues. Germline assignment: CDR1 MNHEY and CDR2 SVGEGT.